This T cell receptor (beta chain) was captured in a study of control samples from healthy donors and cancer patients. Assay used: immunoSEQ multiplex PCR; TCRdb lists only in-frame clones, some missing. The table lists approximately 70,000 clones, about 92% of them singletons. This clone was seen only once. The CDR3 has 17 amino acids. Trimming cost V 4 bases and J 1 base; bases outside gene matches: 8. Germline-derived CDR1 and CDR2 are SEHNR and FQNEAQ (reference sequence). The sequencing sample was made of PBMCs. The TCR was taken from a man between 60 and 75 years old with colorectal cancer. This rearrangement joins TRBV7-9 to TRBJ1-1; 11 positions match TRBD1. In nucleotides, the CDR3 is TGTGCCAGCAGCTCCCGGACAGGGGGCATCAAGAACACTGAAGCTTTCTTT. This sequence encodes CASSSRTGGIKNTEAFF.